This T cell receptor beta chain was recovered during a study of early T cells in non-severe SARS-CoV-2 infection. At the level of the study: It was bulk RNA from unsorted whole blood that was sequenced, and the chains were unpaired.

Attachment of unique molecular identifiers to individual cDNA molecules was performed. TCRdb itself ran the 5' RACE reads through MiXCR, one entry per CDR3 protein. The repertoire holds 30,000 to 45,000 distinct CDR3 sequences, with roughly 4.2% as singletons. Many counts were recorded for this clonotype. Its antigen remains unidentified. Study findings and constraints: There was a bias toward anti-spike CD8 responses in VDJdb matching, which missed private and CD4 specificities.

V shed 4 bases, J shed 5 bases, and the junction held 7 bases outside the gene matches. The germline CDR1 and CDR2 sequences are SSHAT and FNYEAQ (reference sequence). This CDR3 has 15 amino acids. The source is an adult who was a healthcare worker with PCR-confirmed SARS-CoV-2 infection or an uninfected control (not recorded which). The rearrangement joins TRBV7-7 to TRBJ2-5, with 10 positions matching TRBD2. The sample was whole blood. As DNA, the CDR3 is TGTGCCAGCAGCTCCTCCCTGGGACTAGCGGAGACCCAGTACTTC. This codes for CASSSSLGLAETQYF.